The following is a T cell receptor beta chain sequence with its context. Its target antigen remains unknown. Per-base qualities were not stored, and no clone one base away is much larger. The CDR3 regions of human TCRbeta chains were analyzed by immunosequencing. In the source study's methods: TCRs in the repertoires were matched against a reference library of SARS-CoV-2-specific TCRs that had been generated with the MIRA antigen-specificity platform. Breadth was defined as the fraction of unique TCRs that were SARS-CoV-2-associated. Depth was defined as the fraction of total T cells that were SARS-CoV-2-associated. Each spike-specific TCR was assigned to its reactive spike region and to a CD4 or CD8 class using the MIRA data. Log10-transformed breadth and depth values were compared by one-way ANOVA with Sidak's multiple comparisons tests. Sourced from immuneACCESS, this table was stored by TCRdb with only in-frame sequences that have V and J called. A share of the clones is absent; for the studies checked, an unresolved V gene accounts for under half, and the remainder has no known explanation. V and J calls and clone size are as listed in that table; D and trimming were resolved from the DNA. This sample comprises some 100,000 clones, 85% to 90% of them detected only once. The ten biggest clones cover around 9.6% of the sample.

The data were taken from a study of T cell responses to AZD1222 COVID-19 vaccine (dated by TCRdb to the early 2020s). Study-level background: AZD1222 recipients whose second dose came at about 4 weeks and those whose second dose came at about 12 weeks were combined into one group, since spike-specific TCR depth and breadth did not differ between the two schedules. A total of about 230 trial participants underwent TCR sequencing, of whom around 200 received two doses of AZD1222 and about 26 received two doses of the MenACWY control vaccine. Trial participants were enrolled by age into subgroups of 18-55, 56-69 and 70-plus years, and about 150, 27 and 61 TCR-sequenced participants, respectively, were included in these subgroups.

Beyond this particular receptor, the publication reports: Reportedly, almost half of the unique spike-specific TCRs recognized epitopes lying outside the regions that are mutated in the B.1.351 and B.1.1.7 variants. The 56-69-year group was small, and its depth increase did not reach significance, likely because of low power. The whole spike protein was spanned by vaccine-associated CD4 TCRs, and dominant responses were seen in regions 160-218 and 743-854. Because no day 14 peak-response samples were available, the repertoires could be characterized only after the peak T cell response. After two AZD1222 doses, both the breadth and the depth of spike-specific TCRs were significantly higher than at day 0 and than in MenACWY recipients. Conclusions about previously exposed vaccinees were limited because only six AZD1222 recipients were SARS-CoV-2 seropositive at baseline. Most participants were white British and females outnumbered males, and the authors suggested that clonal diversity may have been underestimated.

In light of the paper, this sample's time point label describes: baseline before first vaccination. Vaccinee samples came from UK trials COV001 and COV002, including a single-blind randomized controlled phase 2/3 trial of AZD1222 (ChAdOx1 nCoV-19) in healthy adults. Trial participant PBMC samples were collected at day 0 and day 28 after the second dose for TCRbeta chain sequencing. This TCR was recovered from an adult in good health. The material was peripheral blood, obtained on day 0 of AZD1222 vaccination.

The nucleotides read TGTGCCAGCAGCCAAGATAGCGCTCTCACTAGCACAGATACGCAGTATTTT. It is translated as CASSQDSALTSTDTQYF. This chain is built from TRBV4-2 and TRBJ2-3, with TRBD2 tentatively as D gene (5 bases match). The CDR3, from cysteine to phenylalanine, totals 17 residues. Only the CDR3 region is kept as DNA, spanning 51 bases read in frame from base 1. The germline V gene sets CDR1 to LGHNA and CDR2 to YNFKEQ. The trim is 0 bases for V and 0 bases for J, with a gap of 13 bases between the germline ends.